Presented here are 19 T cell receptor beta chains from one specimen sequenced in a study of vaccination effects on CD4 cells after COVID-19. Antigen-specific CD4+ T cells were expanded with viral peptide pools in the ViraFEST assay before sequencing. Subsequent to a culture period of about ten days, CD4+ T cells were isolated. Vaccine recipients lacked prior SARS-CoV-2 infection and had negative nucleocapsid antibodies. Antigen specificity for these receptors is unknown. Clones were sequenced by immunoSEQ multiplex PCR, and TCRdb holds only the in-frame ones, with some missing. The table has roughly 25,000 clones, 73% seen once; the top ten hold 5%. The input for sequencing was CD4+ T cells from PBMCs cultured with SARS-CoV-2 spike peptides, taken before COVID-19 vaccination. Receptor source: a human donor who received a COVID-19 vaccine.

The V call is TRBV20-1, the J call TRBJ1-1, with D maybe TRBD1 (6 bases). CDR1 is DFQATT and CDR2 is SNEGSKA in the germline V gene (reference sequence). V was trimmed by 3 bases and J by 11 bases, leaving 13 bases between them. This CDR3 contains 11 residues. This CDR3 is CSASGQSGAFF. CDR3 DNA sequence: TGCAGTGCTAGCGGACAGTCTGGGGCTTTCTTT.

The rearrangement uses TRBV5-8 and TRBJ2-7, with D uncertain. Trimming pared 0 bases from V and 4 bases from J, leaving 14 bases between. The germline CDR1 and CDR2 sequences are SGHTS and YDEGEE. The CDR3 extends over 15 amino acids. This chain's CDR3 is CASSLAGSARYEQYF. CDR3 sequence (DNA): TGTGCCAGCAGCTTGGCCGGGTCCGCACGATACGAGCAGTACTTC. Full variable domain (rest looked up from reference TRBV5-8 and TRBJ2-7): EAGVTQSPTHLIKTRGQQATLRCSPISGHTSVYWYQQALGLGLQFLLWYDEGEERNRGNFPPRFSGRQFPNYSSELNVNALELEDSALYLCASSLAGSARYEQYFGPGTRLTVT.

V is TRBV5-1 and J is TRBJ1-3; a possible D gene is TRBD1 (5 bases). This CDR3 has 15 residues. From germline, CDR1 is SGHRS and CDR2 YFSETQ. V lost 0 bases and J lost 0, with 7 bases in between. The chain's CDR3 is CASSLGQSSGNTIYF. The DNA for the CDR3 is TGCGCCAGCAGCTTGGGACAGAGCTCTGGAAACACCATATATTTT. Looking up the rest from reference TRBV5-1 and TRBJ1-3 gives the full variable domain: KAGVTQTPRYLIKTRGQQVTLSCSPISGHRSVSWYQQTPGQGLQFLFEYFSETQRNKGNFPGRFSGRQFSNSRSEMNVSTLELGDSALYLCASSLGQSSGNTIYFGEGSWLTVV.

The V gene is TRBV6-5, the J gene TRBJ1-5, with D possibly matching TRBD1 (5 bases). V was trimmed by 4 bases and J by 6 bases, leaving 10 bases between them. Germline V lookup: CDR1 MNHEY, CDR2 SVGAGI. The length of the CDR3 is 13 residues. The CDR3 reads CASSLTVGQPQHF. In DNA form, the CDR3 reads TGTGCCAGCAGTTTGACAGTGGGTCAGCCCCAGCATTTT.

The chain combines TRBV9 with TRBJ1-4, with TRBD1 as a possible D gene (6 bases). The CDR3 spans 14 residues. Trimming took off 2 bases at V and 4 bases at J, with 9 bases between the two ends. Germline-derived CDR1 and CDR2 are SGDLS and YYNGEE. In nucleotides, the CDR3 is TGTGCCAGCAGCGTTGGGGGACATAATGAAAAACTGTTTTTT. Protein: CASSVGGHNEKLFF.

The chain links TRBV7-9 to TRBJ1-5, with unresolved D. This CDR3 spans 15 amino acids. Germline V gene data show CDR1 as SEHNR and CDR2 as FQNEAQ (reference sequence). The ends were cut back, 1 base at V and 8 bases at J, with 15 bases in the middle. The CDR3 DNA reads TGTGCCAGCAGCTTAGGGGCAGCAGCAGAGGAGCCCCAGCATTTT. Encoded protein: CASSLGAAAEEPQHF.

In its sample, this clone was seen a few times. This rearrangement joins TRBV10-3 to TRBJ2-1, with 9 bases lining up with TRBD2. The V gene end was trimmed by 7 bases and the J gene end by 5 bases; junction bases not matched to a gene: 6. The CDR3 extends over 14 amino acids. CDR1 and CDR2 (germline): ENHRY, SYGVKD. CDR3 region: CAIMSTSGHNEQFF. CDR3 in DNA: TGTGCCATCATGTCGACTAGCGGTCACAATGAGCAGTTCTTC.

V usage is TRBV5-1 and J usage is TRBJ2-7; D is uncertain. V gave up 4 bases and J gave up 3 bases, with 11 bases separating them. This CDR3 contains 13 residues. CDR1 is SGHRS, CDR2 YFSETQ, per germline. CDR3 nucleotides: TGCGCCAGCAGCAGCCCAAGCGTCTACGAGCAGTACTTC. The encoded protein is CASSSPSVYEQYF.

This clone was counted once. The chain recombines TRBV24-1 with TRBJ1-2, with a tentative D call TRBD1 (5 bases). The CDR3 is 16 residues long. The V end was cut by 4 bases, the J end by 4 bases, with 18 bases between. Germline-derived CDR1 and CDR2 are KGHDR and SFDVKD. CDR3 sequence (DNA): TGTGCCACCAGTGACCCCTCTGGGGGGAGCACCTATGGCTACACCTTC. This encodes CATSDPSGGSTYGYTF.

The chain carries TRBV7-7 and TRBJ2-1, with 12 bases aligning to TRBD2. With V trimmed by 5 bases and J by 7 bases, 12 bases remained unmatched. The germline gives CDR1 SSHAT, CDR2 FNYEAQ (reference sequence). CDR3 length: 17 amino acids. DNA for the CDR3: TGTGCCAGCAGCAGACAGACACTAGCGGGAGGTCGGAATGAGCAGTTCTTC. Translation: CASSRQTLAGGRNEQFF.

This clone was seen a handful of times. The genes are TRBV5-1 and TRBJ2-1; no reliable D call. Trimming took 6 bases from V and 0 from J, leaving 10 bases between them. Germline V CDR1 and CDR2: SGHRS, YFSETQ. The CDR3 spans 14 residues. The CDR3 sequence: CASTRDSSYNEQFF. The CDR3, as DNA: TGCGCCAGCACTAGGGATAGCTCCTACAATGAGCAGTTCTTC.

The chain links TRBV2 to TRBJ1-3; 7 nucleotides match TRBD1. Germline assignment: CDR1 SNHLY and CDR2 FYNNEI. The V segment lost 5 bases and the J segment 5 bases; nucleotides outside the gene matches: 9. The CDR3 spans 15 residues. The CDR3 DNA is TGTGCCAGCAGTACCTCCGGGACAGCGCGAAACACCATATATTTT. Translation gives CASSTSGTARNTIYF.

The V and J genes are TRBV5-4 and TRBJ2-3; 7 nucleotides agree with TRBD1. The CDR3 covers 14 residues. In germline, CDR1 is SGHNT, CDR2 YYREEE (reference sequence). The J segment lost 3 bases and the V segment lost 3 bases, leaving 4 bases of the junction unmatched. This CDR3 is CASSSGQTTDTQYF. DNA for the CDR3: TGTGCCAGCAGCTCGGGACAGACAACAGATACGCAGTATTTT.

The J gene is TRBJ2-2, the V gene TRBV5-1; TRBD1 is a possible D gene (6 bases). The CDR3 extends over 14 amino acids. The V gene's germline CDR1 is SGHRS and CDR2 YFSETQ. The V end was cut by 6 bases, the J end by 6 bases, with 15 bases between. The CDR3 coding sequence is TGCGCCAGCACCCCTCTACAGGGACCCGGGGAGCTGTTTTTT. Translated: CASTPLQGPGELFF.

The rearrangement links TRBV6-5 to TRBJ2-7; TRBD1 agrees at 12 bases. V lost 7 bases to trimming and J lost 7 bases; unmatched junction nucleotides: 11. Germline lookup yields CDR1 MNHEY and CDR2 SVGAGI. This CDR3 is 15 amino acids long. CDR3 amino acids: CASTQPGQGAREQYF. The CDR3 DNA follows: TGTGCCAGCACACAACCGGGACAGGGGGCGCGAGAGCAGTACTTC.

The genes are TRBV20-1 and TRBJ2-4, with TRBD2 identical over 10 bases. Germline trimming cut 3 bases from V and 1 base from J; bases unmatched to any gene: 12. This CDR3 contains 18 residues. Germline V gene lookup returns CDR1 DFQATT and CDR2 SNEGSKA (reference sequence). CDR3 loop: CSASGSSGGQGAKNIQYF. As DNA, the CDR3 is TGCAGTGCTAGTGGGTCTAGCGGGGGCCAGGGGGCCAAAAACATTCAGTACTTC.

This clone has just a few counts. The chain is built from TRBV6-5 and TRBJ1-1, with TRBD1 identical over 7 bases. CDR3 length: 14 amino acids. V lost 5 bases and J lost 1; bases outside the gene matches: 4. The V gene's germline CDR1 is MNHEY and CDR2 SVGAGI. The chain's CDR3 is CASSTGTENTEAFF. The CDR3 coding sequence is TGTGCCAGCAGTACTGGGACAGAGAACACTGAAGCTTTCTTT.

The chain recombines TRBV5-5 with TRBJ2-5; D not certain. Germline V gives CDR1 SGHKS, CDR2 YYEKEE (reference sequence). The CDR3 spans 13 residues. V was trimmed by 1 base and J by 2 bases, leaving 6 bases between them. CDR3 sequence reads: CASSLHPQETQYF. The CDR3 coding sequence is TGTGCCAGCAGCTTGCACCCACAAGAGACCCAGTACTTC. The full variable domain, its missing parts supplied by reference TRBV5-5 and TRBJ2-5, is DAGVTQSPTHLIKTRGQQVTLRCSPISGHKSVSWYQQVLGQGPQFIFQYYEKEERGRGNFPDRFSARQFPNYSSELNVNALLLGDSALYLCASSLHPQETQYFGPGTRLLVL.

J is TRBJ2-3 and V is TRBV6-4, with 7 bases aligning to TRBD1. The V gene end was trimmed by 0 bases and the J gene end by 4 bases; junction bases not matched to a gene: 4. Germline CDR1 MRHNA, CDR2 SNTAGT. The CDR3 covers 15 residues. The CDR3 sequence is CASSDSGTASDTQYF. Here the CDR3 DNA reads TGTGCCAGCAGTGACTCCGGGACAGCGTCAGATACGCAGTATTTT.